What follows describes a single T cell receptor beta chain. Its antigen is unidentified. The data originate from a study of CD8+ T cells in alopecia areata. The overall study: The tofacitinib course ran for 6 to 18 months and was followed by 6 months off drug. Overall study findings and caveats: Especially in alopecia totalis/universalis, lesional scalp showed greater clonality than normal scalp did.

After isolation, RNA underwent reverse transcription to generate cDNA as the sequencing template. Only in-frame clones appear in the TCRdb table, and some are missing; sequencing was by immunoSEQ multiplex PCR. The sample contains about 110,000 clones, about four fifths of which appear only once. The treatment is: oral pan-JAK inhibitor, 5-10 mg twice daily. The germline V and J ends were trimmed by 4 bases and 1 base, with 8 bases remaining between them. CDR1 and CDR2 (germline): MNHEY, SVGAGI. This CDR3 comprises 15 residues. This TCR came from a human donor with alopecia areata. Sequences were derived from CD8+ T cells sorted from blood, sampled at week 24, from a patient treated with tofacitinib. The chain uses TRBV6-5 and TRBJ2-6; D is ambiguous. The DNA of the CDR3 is TGTGCCAGCAGTTCCTTAGGTTCTGGGGCCAACGTCCTGACTTTC. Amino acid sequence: CASSSLGSGANVLTF.